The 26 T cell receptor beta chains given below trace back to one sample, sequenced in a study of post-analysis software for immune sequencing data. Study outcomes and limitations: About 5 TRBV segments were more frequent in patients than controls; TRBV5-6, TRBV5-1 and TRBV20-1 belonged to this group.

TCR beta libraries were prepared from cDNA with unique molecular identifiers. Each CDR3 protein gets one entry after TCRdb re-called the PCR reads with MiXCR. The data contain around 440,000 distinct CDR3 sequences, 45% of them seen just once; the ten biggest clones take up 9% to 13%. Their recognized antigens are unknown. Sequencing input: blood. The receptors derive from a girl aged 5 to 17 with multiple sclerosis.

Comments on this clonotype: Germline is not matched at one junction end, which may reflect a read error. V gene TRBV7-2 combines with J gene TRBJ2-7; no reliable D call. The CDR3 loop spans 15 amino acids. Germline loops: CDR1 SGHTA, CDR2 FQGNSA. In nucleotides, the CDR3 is TGTGCCAGCAGCTTCTTCGGCTTGAGCTCCCACGAGCAGTACTTC. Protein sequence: CASSFFGLSSHEQYF.

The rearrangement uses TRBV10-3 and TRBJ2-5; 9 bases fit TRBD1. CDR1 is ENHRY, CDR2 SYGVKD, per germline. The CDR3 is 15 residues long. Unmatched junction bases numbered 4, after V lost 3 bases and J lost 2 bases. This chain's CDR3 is CAISDGQGKQETQYF. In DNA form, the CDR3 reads TGTGCCATCAGTGACGGACAGGGGAAGCAAGAGACCCAGTACTTC.

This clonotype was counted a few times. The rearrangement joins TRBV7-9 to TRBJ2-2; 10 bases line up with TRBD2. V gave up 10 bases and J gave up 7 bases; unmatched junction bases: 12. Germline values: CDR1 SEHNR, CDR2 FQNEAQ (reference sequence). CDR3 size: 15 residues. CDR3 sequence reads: CATEREGLVGGELFF. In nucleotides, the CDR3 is TGTGCCACAGAGCGGGAGGGCCTCGTCGGCGGGGAGCTGTTTTTT.

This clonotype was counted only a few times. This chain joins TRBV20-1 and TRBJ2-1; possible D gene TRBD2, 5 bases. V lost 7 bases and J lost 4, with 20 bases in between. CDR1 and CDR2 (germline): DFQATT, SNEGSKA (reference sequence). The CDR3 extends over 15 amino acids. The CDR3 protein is CSVLGSEGNYNEQFF. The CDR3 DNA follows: TGCAGTGTCCTAGGGAGCGAAGGTAATTACAATGAGCAGTTCTTC.

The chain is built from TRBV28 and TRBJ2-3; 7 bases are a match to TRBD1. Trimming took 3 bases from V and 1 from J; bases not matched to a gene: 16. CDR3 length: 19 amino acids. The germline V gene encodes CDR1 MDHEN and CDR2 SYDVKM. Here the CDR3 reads CASSFLYPNRDRGTDTQYF. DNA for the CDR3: TGTGCCAGCAGTTTCCTCTACCCTAACCGGGACAGAGGCACAGATACGCAGTATTTT.

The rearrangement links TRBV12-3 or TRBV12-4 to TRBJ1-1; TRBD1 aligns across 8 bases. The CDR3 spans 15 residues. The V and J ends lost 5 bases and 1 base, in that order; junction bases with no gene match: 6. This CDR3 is CASSPGGGRNTEAFF. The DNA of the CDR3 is TGTGCCAGCAGTCCAGGGGGCGGGAGGAACACTGAAGCTTTCTTT.

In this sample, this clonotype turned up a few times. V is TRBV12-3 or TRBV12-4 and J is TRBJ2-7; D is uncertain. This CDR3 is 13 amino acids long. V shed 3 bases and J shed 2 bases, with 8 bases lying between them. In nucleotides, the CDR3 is TGTGCCAGCAGTTTTGCAGCTACCTACGAGCAGTACTTC. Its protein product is CASSFAATYEQYF.

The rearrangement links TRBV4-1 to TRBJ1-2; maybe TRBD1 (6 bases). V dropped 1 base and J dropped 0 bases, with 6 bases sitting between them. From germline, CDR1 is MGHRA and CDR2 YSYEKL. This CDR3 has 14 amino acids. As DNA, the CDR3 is TGCGCCAGCAGCCAAGCAGGGGCTAACTATGGCTACACCTTC. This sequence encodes CASSQAGANYGYTF.

The CDR3 bases are TGCGCCAGCAGCTGGCAAGCGGGAGGGCGCGGCGAGCAGTACTTC. Translating gives CASSWQAGGRGEQYF. This chain connects TRBV5-1 to TRBJ2-7; the match to TRBD2 covers 10 bases. CDR1 and CDR2 (germline): SGHRS, YFSETQ. The ends lost 3 bases at V and 6 bases at J; junction bases unmatched: 9. The CDR3 runs 15 residues.

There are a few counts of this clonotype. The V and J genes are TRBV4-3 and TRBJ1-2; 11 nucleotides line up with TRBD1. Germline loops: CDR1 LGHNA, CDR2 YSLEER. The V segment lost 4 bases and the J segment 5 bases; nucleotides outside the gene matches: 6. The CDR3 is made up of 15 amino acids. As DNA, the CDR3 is TGCGCCAGCAGCCTTGGGGGACAGGGGGATTATGGCTACACCTTC. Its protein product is CASSLGGQGDYGYTF.

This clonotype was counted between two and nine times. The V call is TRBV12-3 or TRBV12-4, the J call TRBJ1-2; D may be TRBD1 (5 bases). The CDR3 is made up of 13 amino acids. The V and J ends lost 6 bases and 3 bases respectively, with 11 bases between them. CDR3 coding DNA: TGTGCCAGCAGGAACCAGGGTGACTATGGCTACACCTTC. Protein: CASRNQGDYGYTF.

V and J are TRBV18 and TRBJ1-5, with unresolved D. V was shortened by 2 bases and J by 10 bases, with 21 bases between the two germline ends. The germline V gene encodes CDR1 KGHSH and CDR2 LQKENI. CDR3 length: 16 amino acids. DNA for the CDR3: TGTGCCAGCTCACCATTTTCGTCCAGCCACGTGCGACCCCAGCATTTT. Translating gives CASSPFSSSHVRPQHF.

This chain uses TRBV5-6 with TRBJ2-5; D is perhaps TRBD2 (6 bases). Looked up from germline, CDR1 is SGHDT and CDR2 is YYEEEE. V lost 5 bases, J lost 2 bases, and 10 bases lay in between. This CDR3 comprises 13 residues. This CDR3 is CASRRDFQETQYF. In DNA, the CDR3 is TGTGCCAGCAGGCGGGACTTTCAAGAGACCCAGTACTTC.

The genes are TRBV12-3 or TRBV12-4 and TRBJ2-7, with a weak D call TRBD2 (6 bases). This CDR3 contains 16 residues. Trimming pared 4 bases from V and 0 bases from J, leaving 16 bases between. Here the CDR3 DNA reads TGTGCCAGCAGTTCCTACAGCGGGTTCAGCTCCTACGAGCAGTACTTC. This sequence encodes CASSSYSGFSSYEQYF.

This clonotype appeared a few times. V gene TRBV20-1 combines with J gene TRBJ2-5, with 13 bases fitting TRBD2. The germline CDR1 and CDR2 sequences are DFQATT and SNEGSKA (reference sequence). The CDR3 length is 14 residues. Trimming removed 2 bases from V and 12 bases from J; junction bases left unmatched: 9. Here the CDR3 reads CSARKGTSGTEEYF. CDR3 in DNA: TGCAGTGCTAGAAAAGGGACTAGCGGGACCGAGGAGTACTTC.

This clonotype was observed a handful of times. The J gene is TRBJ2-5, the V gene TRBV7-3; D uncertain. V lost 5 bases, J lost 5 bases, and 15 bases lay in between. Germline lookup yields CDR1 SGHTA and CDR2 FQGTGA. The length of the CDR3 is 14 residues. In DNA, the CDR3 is TGTGCCAGCAGCCCATCGGCAAGTTCGGAGACCCAGTACTTC. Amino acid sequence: CASSPSASSETQYF.

The CDR3: CASSFRAGGGYEQYF. As DNA, the CDR3 is TGTGCCAGCAGTTTCCGAGCGGGAGGGGGCTACGAGCAGTACTTC. The chain couples TRBV28 to TRBJ2-7, with 10 bases identical to TRBD2. The CDR3 has 15 amino acids. CDR1 is MDHEN and CDR2 is SYDVKM in the germline V gene. V was clipped by 3 bases and J by 3 bases; unmatched bases: 5. Variable domain in full (rest from reference TRBV28 and TRBJ2-7): DVKVTQSSRYLVKRTGEKVFLECVQDMDHENMFWYRQDPGLGLRLIYFSYDVKMKEKGDIPEGYSVSREKKERFSLILESASTNQTSMYLCASSFRAGGGYEQYFGPGTRLTVT.

The CDR3 is CASSLRTGEFNEQFF. DNA of the CDR3: TGCGCCAGCAGCTTGAGAACGGGAGAATTCAATGAGCAGTTCTTC. This chain links TRBV5-1 with TRBJ2-1, with a weak D call TRBD2 (6 bases). V was shortened by 1 base and J by 6 bases, with 14 bases between the two germline ends. Germline-derived CDR1 and CDR2 are SGHRS and YFSETQ. CDR3 length: 15 amino acids.

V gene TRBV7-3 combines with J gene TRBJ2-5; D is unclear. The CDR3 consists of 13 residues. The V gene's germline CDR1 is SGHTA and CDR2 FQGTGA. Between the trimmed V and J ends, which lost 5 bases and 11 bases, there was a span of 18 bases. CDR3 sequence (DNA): TGTGCCAGCAGCCTGTTTTTAGCCAATGAGCAGTACTTC. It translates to CASSLFLANEQYF.

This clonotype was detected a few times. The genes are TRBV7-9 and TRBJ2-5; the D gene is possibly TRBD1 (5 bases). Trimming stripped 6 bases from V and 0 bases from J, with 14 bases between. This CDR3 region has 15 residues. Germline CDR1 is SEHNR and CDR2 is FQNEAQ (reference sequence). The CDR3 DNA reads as TGTGCCAGCAGGATCTGGGGCAGGGACCAAGAGACCCAGTACTTC. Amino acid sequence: CASRIWGRDQETQYF.

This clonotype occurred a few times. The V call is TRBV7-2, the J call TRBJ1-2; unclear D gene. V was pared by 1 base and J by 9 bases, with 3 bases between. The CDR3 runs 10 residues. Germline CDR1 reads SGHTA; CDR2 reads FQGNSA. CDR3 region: CASSLESYTF. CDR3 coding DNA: TGTGCCAGCAGCTTAGAAAGCTACACCTTC.

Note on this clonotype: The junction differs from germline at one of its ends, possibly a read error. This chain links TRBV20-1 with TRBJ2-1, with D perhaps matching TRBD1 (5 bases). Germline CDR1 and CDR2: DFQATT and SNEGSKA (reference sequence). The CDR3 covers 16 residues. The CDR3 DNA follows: TGCAGTGCTAGAGATGTTAAATCAGGGCTAGGGGATGAGCGGTTCTTC. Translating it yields CSARDVKSGLGDERFF.

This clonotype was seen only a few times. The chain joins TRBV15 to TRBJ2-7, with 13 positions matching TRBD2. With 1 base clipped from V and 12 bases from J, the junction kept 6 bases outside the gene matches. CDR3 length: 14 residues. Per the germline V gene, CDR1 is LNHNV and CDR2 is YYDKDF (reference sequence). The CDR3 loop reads CATSRGLAGGPGYF. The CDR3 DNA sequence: TGTGCCACCAGCAGAGGACTAGCGGGAGGTCCGGGGTACTTC.

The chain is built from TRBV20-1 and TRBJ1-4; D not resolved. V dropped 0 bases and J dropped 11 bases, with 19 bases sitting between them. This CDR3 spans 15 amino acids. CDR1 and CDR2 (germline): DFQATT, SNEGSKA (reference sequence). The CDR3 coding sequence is TGCAGTGCTAGAGACCCCGAGACCTCCTTGGGGAAACTGTTTTTT. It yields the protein CSARDPETSLGKLFF.

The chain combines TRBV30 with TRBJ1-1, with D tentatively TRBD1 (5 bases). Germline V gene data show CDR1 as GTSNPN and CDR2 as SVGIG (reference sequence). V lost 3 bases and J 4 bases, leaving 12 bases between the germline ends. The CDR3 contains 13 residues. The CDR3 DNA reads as TGTGCCTGGAGCCCCACCGGGGGCACTGAAGCTTTCTTT. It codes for CAWSPTGGTEAFF. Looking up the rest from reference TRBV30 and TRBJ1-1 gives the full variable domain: SQTIHQWPATLVQPVGSPLSLECTVEGTSNPNLYWYRQAAGRGLQLLFYSVGIGQISSEVPQNLSASRPQDRQFILSSKKLLLSDSGFYLCAWSPTGGTEAFFGQGTRLTVV.

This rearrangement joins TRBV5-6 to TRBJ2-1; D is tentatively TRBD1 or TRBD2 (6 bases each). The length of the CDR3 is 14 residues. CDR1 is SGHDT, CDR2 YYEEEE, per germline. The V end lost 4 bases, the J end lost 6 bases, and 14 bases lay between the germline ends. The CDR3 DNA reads TGTGCCAGCAGCGAAGGAACGGGGGCCAATGAGCAGTTCTTC. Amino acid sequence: CASSEGTGANEQFF.